What follows are 6 T cell receptor beta chains derived from one specimen sequenced in a study of blood T cell repertoires in COVID-19. Data came from immunoSEQ multiplex PCR; TCRdb stores just in-frame clones and leaves some out. The sample consists of tens of thousands of clones, 75% to 90% of them appearing once. The specimen sequenced was peripheral blood. These receptors came from an elderly man with acute or convalescent COVID-19.

The chain employs TRBV7-2 and TRBJ1-2; no firm D call. In germline, CDR1 is SGHTA, CDR2 FQGNSA. V was pared by 5 bases and J by 1 base, with 11 bases between. The CDR3 runs 14 residues. DNA of the CDR3: TGTGCCAGCAGCGGGAGCAGGAATAACTATGGCTACACCTTC. It codes for CASSGSRNNYGYTF.

This clone was seen a single time. This rearrangement joins TRBV30 to TRBJ1-6; 7 bases are shared with TRBD1. J was trimmed by 5 bases and V by 1 base; bases with no gene match: 5. This CDR3 is 15 amino acids long. The germline CDR1 and CDR2 sequences are GTSNPN and SVGIG (reference sequence). The DNA of the CDR3 is TGTGCCTGGAGTGCGGGACAGAGGAATAATTCACCCCTCCACTTT. This gives the protein CAWSAGQRNNSPLHF.

The chain combines TRBV4-3 with TRBJ2-5; 11 bases are shared with TRBD1. V was clipped by 4 bases and J by 1 base; unmatched bases: 2. The CDR3 runs to 15 residues. Germline values: CDR1 LGHNA, CDR2 YSLEER. The CDR3 protein is CASSLGTGGQETQYF. CDR3 sequence (DNA): TGCGCCAGCAGCCTCGGGACAGGGGGCCAAGAGACCCAGTACTTC.

The J gene is TRBJ2-3, the V gene TRBV7-2; 14 bases fit TRBD2. The CDR3 runs 16 residues. The germline V gene encodes CDR1 SGHTA and CDR2 FQGNSA. V lost 5 bases, J lost 1 base, and 2 bases stayed unmatched. The CDR3 sequence: CASSAGLAGGTDTQYF. For the CDR3, the DNA is TGTGCCAGCAGCGCGGGACTAGCGGGAGGCACAGATACGCAGTATTTT.

The gene calls are TRBV5-8 and TRBJ1-1; TRBD1 aligns across 7 bases. Germline CDR1 SGHTS, CDR2 YDEGEE. This CDR3 spans 18 amino acids. V lost 0 bases to trimming and J lost 3 bases; unmatched junction nucleotides: 14. DNA of the CDR3: TGTGCCAGCAGCTTGGCCAGTACAAGGGGGCCTAGAGACACTGAAGCTTTCTTT. It translates to CASSLASTRGPRDTEAFF.

This chain uses TRBV5-1 with TRBJ1-1; D is possibly TRBD1 (5 bases). Trimming removed 5 bases at V and 0 bases at J, with 11 bases between. Per germline, CDR1 SGHRS and CDR2 YFSETQ. The CDR3 sequence is 14 residues long. The CDR3 loop is CASRGGDLNTEAFF. The CDR3 DNA follows: TGCGCCAGCAGGGGGGGGGACCTGAACACTGAAGCTTTCTTT. Using reference TRBV5-1 and TRBJ1-1 for the parts outside the CDR3, the full variable domain is KAGVTQTPRYLIKTRGQQVTLSCSPISGHRSVSWYQQTPGQGLQFLFEYFSETQRNKGNFPGRFSGRQFSNSRSEMNVSTLELGDSALYLCASRGGDLNTEAFFGQGTRLTVV.